The source of this T cell receptor beta chain is a study of blood T cell repertoires in COVID-19. The overall study: Acute and convalescent COVID-19 specimens originated in the United States, Italy and Spain. Sources were T cells, B-cell-depleted T cells, or PBMCs; the material itself was cDNA or gDNA.

Some clones are missing from TCRdb's copy, which holds only in-frame ones; the method was immunoSEQ multiplex PCR. The table includes more than 400,000 clones, 87% detected once. The CDR3 sequence is 14 residues long. Germline V gene sequence: CDR1 KGHDR, CDR2 SFDVKD. With 4 bases removed from V and 0 bases from J, the gap between germline ends came to 7 bases. Participants spanned ages about 18 to 90 years and resided in over 20 US areas. Either two negative PCRs, clearance, or symptom resolution qualified Cohort 3 donors as recovered. The TCR comes from a young woman who had recovered from COVID-19. The chain is built from TRBV24-1 and TRBJ2-3, with D maybe TRBD1 (5 bases). Sequencing was performed on PBMCs or T cells enriched from blood (not recorded which). CDR3 DNA: TGTGCCACCAGTGACAGGGATAGCACAGATACGCAGTATTTT. It translates to CATSDRDSTDTQYF.